These 10 T cell receptor beta chains were sequenced from one sample in a study of cytotoxic CD8 clonotypes in ibrutinib-treated CLL. The protocol was immunoSEQ multiplex PCR, while the TCRdb copy is restricted to in-frame clones and leaves out a portion. The sample carries about 40,000 clones, around 70% recorded once. The starting material was PBMCs, obtained at disease progression, from a patient treated with ibrutinib. These receptors were collected from a human donor with chronic lymphocytic leukemia.

The rearrangement uses TRBV7-3 and TRBJ2-2, with 11 bases lining up with TRBD2. The V gene's germline CDR1 is SGHTA and CDR2 FQGTGA. The junction had 9 bases not matched to a gene; V was cut back by 2 bases and J by 4 bases. This CDR3 comprises 18 residues. The CDR3 sequence is CASSLEPPSGGSTGELFF. CDR3 coding DNA: TGTGCCAGCAGCTTAGAACCTCCTAGCGGGGGGTCCACCGGGGAGCTGTTTTTT. Full variable domain (outside the CDR3, taken from reference TRBV7-3 and TRBJ2-2): GAGVSQTPSNKVTEKGKYVELRCDPISGHTALYWYRQSLGQGPEFLIYFQGTGAADDSGLPNDRFFAVRPEGSVSTLKIQRTERGDSAVYLCASSLEPPSGGSTGELFFGEGSRLTVL.

V and J are TRBV14 and TRBJ2-7; 7 nucleotides align to TRBD2. Germline V gene sequence: CDR1 SGHDN, CDR2 FVKESK. The CDR3 totals 16 residues. Trimming cost V 4 bases and J 1 base; bases outside gene matches: 10. CDR3 DNA: TGTGCCAGCAGCCTCGGAGGAGCGGGAATATCCTACGAGCAGTACTTC. Protein product: CASSLGGAGISYEQYF.

In its sample, this clone was seen a few times. The chain joins TRBV5-1 to TRBJ2-7, with TRBD2 matching over 9 bases. Germline values: CDR1 SGHRS, CDR2 YFSETQ. The CDR3 length is 14 residues. V lost 7 bases and J lost 4; bases outside the gene matches: 9. The CDR3, as DNA: TGCGCCAGCTCTTCCGGGACTAGCCTATACGAGCAGTACTTC. It codes for CASSSGTSLYEQYF. The full variable domain, rest sourced from reference TRBV5-1 and TRBJ2-7, is KAGVTQTPRYLIKTRGQQVTLSCSPISGHRSVSWYQQTPGQGLQFLFEYFSETQRNKGNFPGRFSGRQFSNSRSEMNVSTLELGDSALYLCASSSGTSLYEQYFGPGTRLTVT.

The chain employs TRBV9 and TRBJ2-2; perhaps TRBD2 as D (6 bases). This CDR3 has 14 residues. The V gene lost 0 bases and the J gene lost 5 bases, with 8 bases spanning the gap. The germline gives CDR1 SGDLS, CDR2 YYNGEE. The chain's CDR3 is CASSVAGDTGELFF. The CDR3 coding sequence is TGTGCCAGCAGCGTAGCGGGGGATACCGGGGAGCTGTTTTTT.

The rearrangement joins TRBV19 to TRBJ2-1; D gene uncertain. The CDR3 length is 14 residues. The V end lost 3 bases, the J end lost 8 bases, and 14 bases lay between the germline ends. Germline CDR1 LNHDA, CDR2 SQIVND (reference sequence). The DNA of the CDR3 is TGTGCCAGTAGTATTGGACCCCTGGGCGATGAGCAGTTCTTC. Translation: CASSIGPLGDEQFF.

The chain recombines TRBV4-1 with TRBJ2-1; D could derive from TRBD1 or TRBD2 (5 bases each). Trimming stripped 5 bases from V and 6 bases from J, with 14 bases between. This CDR3 is 14 amino acids long. The germline V gene encodes CDR1 MGHRA and CDR2 YSYEKL. CDR3 in amino acids: CASSATGRLNEQFF. In DNA, the CDR3 is TGCGCCAGCAGCGCCACGGGACGTCTCAATGAGCAGTTCTTC.

This clone has only a few counts. The rearrangement uses TRBV5-5 and TRBJ1-2; D call uncertain. Germline V gene lookup returns CDR1 SGHKS and CDR2 YYEKEE (reference sequence). V was pared by 3 bases and J by 8 bases, with 17 bases between. The CDR3 runs to 14 residues. CDR3 sequence (DNA): TGTGCCAGCAGCTGGAGCGTTGGCGGGGAAGGCTACACCTTC. It codes for CASSWSVGGEGYTF.

This clone was observed a handful of times. The V call is TRBV5-1, the J call TRBJ2-5; D is undetermined. V was cut by 4 bases and J by 1 base, with 5 bases left in between. Germline V gene data show CDR1 as SGHRS and CDR2 as YFSETQ. The CDR3 sequence is 12 residues long. CDR3 DNA sequence: TGCGCCAGCAGCCTACCCCAAGAGACCCAGTACTTC. It is translated as CASSLPQETQYF.

The V gene is TRBV5-1, the J gene TRBJ1-1, with TRBD1 identical over 7 bases. The CDR3 length is 12 residues. Germline lookup yields CDR1 SGHRS and CDR2 YFSETQ. Trimming removed 4 bases from V and 4 bases from J; junction bases left unmatched: 1. The DNA for the CDR3 is TGCGCCAGCAGCCCAGGGGGCACTGAAGCTTTCTTT. Translation: CASSPGGTEAFF.

This clone was detected only a few times. The chain joins TRBV6-1 to TRBJ2-7; 9 bases fit TRBD2. This CDR3 is 14 amino acids long. Germline V gene sequence: CDR1 MNHNS, CDR2 SASEGT. J was trimmed by 0 bases and V by 4 bases; bases with no gene match: 1. CDR3 sequence reads: CASSVSGSSYEQYF. The CDR3 region has the DNA TGTGCCAGCAGTGTTAGCGGGAGCTCCTACGAGCAGTACTTC.